A single sample gave rise to the 23 T cell receptor beta chains below, sequenced in a study of blood T cell repertoires in COVID-19. Clones were sequenced by immunoSEQ multiplex PCR, and TCRdb holds only the in-frame ones, with some missing. Among around 270,000 clones listed, approximately 85% were seen once. Material for sequencing was peripheral blood. These receptors all stem from a human donor with COVID-19, enrolled during active disease. The donor label of this sample is uncertain.

This rearrangement joins TRBV5-1 to TRBJ2-7; 9 bases are a match to TRBD1. The ends lost 0 bases at V and 2 bases at J; junction bases unmatched: 9. There are 17 residues in the CDR3. From germline, CDR1 is SGHRS and CDR2 YFSETQ. The CDR3 DNA reads as TGCGCCAGCAGCTTGGAAACCCCGGGACAGGGACCCTACGAGCAGTACTTC. It encodes CASSLETPGQGPYEQYF.

The genes are TRBV9 and TRBJ2-7; 9 bases line up with TRBD2. Looked up from germline, CDR1 is SGDLS and CDR2 is YYNGEE. Trimming at V came to 0 bases and at J to 6 bases, leaving 10 bases not matched to a gene. This CDR3 has 16 amino acids. Here the CDR3 reads CASSVEGGLARREQYF. CDR3 sequence (DNA): TGTGCCAGCAGCGTAGAGGGGGGACTAGCTCGGCGCGAGCAGTACTTC.

J is TRBJ2-7 and V is TRBV7-9; D is unresolved. Trimming left V 1 base short and J 4 bases short, with 8 bases between. The CDR3 covers 13 residues. Germline assignment: CDR1 SEHNR and CDR2 FQNEAQ (reference sequence). Here the CDR3 DNA reads TGTGCCAGCAGCTTAGACATTCCGTACGAGCAGTACTTC. It specifies CASSLDIPYEQYF. Complete variable domain (other parts from reference TRBV7-9 and TRBJ2-7): DTGVSQNPRHKITKRGQNVTFRCDPISEHNRLYWYRQTLGQGPEFLTYFQNEAQLEKSRLLSDRFSAERPKGSFSTLEIQRTEQGDSAMYLCASSLDIPYEQYFGPGTRLTVT.

The rearrangement joins TRBV25-1 to TRBJ1-6; 7 bases map to TRBD1. Trimming cost V 6 bases and J 8 bases; bases outside gene matches: 7. Germline V lookup: CDR1 MGHDK, CDR2 SYGVNS. This CDR3 comprises 14 residues. The CDR3 reads CASSQTGFDSPLHF. As DNA, the CDR3 is TGTGCCAGCAGCCAGACAGGGTTTGATTCACCCCTCCACTTT.

This rearrangement joins TRBV10-3 to TRBJ1-1; D is unresolved. Germline CDR1 is ENHRY and CDR2 is SYGVKD. V gave up 2 bases and J gave up 2 bases, with 9 bases separating them. The CDR3 has 14 residues. The CDR3 region has the DNA TGTGCCATCAGTGAGATCGGGTCCAACACTGAAGCTTTCTTT. The encoded protein is CAISEIGSNTEAFF.

This chain joins TRBV7-3 and TRBJ2-2; TRBD2 might be the D (6 bases). V was trimmed by 4 bases and J by 4 bases, leaving 16 bases between them. The CDR3 sequence is 16 residues long. Germline values: CDR1 SGHTA, CDR2 FQGTGA. This chain's CDR3 is CASSSGQPGVTGELFF. In nucleotides, the CDR3 is TGTGCCAGCAGCTCCGGGCAGCCGGGGGTCACCGGGGAGCTGTTTTTT.

The V and J genes are TRBV25-1 and TRBJ1-2; TRBD1 aligns across 7 bases. The CDR3 spans 16 residues. Germline V lookup: CDR1 MGHDK, CDR2 SYGVNS. V shed 2 bases, J shed 5 bases, and the junction held 11 bases outside the gene matches. The CDR3 loop is CASSESFGQVGYGYTF. The CDR3 nucleotides are TGTGCCAGCAGTGAAAGTTTCGGACAGGTCGGGTATGGCTACACCTTC.

This sequence joins TRBV30 and TRBJ2-7; 8 nucleotides align to TRBD1. V gave up 5 bases and J gave up 3 bases; unmatched junction bases: 12. There are 15 residues in the CDR3. The V gene's germline CDR1 is GTSNPN and CDR2 SVGIG (reference sequence). The CDR3 bases are TGTGCCTGGGCCCAGGGGGCGGGGAGATACTACGAGCAGTACTTC. The encoded protein is CAWAQGAGRYYEQYF.

The rearrangement joins TRBV19 to TRBJ2-3; the match to TRBD2 covers 12 bases. The CDR3 length is 17 residues. V shed 4 bases, J shed 2 bases, and the junction held 7 bases outside the gene matches. Germline CDR1 and CDR2: LNHDA and SQIVND (reference sequence). The CDR3 DNA follows: TGTGCCAGTAGTACCCAAAGACTAGCGGGGGTCACAGATACGCAGTATTTT. This codes for CASSTQRLAGVTDTQYF.

This clone was seen just once. The rearrangement uses TRBV30 and TRBJ1-2; tentative D call: TRBD1 (5 bases). The CDR3 runs to 13 residues. Trimming removed 4 bases at V and 4 bases at J, with 13 bases between. Per the germline V gene, CDR1 is GTSNPN and CDR2 is SVGIG (reference sequence). This CDR3 reads CAWTLDRLYGYTF. In nucleotides, the CDR3 is TGTGCCTGGACACTCGACAGACTCTATGGCTACACCTTC.

This clone was seen only once. The gene calls are TRBV6-6 and TRBJ2-1; 10 bases align to TRBD2. V shed 6 bases and J 9 bases; nucleotides not matched to a gene: 11. Germline V lookup: CDR1 MNHNY, CDR2 SVGAGI (reference sequence). The CDR3 consists of 15 residues. This chain's CDR3 is CASRNGLAEGGEQFF. Written as DNA, the CDR3 is TGTGCCAGCAGGAACGGACTAGCGGAGGGAGGTGAGCAGTTCTTC.

The J gene is TRBJ2-7, the V gene TRBV28; TRBD2 is a possible D gene (5 bases). Germline V lookup: CDR1 MDHEN, CDR2 SYDVKM. V lost 4 bases to trimming and J lost 7 bases, with 17 bases between them. There are 14 residues in the CDR3. The CDR3 reads CASSSPARGGEQYF. The CDR3 region has the DNA TGTGCCAGCAGTTCCCCCGCCCGGGGTGGAGAGCAGTACTTC.

This chain uses TRBV18 with TRBJ2-7, with 12 positions matching TRBD2. Germline V gene lookup returns CDR1 KGHSH and CDR2 LQKENI. The CDR3 length is 16 residues. V shed 1 base, J shed 4 bases, and the junction held 5 bases outside the gene matches. CDR3 sequence reads: CASSPRLAGDGYEQYF. DNA for the CDR3: TGTGCCAGCTCACCACGACTAGCGGGAGACGGGTACGAGCAGTACTTC.

The chain carries TRBV6-5 and TRBJ1-1; perhaps TRBD1 as D (5 bases). Germline CDR1 MNHEY, CDR2 SVGAGI. CDR3 size: 14 residues. V lost 6 bases and J 1 base, leaving 12 bases between the germline ends. The chain's CDR3 is CASRGRQKNTEAFF. For the CDR3, the DNA is TGTGCCAGCAGGGGTCGACAGAAGAACACTGAAGCTTTCTTT.

The chain links TRBV5-5 to TRBJ2-7; D remains unclear. Germline CDR1 SGHKS, CDR2 YYEKEE (reference sequence). The CDR3 has 15 amino acids. Trimming removed 0 bases at V and 0 bases at J, with 10 bases between. CDR3 sequence: CASSLDQSSSYEQYF. CDR3 nucleotide sequence: TGTGCCAGCAGCTTGGACCAATCCAGCTCCTACGAGCAGTACTTC.

This rearrangement joins TRBV9 to TRBJ2-2; D perhaps matches TRBD1 (5 bases). The V gene's germline CDR1 is SGDLS and CDR2 YYNGEE. V was clipped by 6 bases and J by 3 bases, with 12 bases between them. The CDR3 loop spans 14 amino acids. The DNA of the CDR3 is TGTGCCAGCATGGGGCTCCCGGACACCGGGGAGCTGTTTTTT. It translates to CASMGLPDTGELFF. Full variable domain (rest looked up from reference TRBV9 and TRBJ2-2): DSGVTQTPKHLITATGQRVTLRCSPRSGDLSVYWYQQSLDQGLQFLIQYYNGEERAKGNILERFSAQQFPDLHSELNLSSLELGDSALYFCASMGLPDTGELFFGEGSRLTVL.

This clone was seen once. The rearrangement uses TRBV12-3 or TRBV12-4 and TRBJ1-5, with D maybe TRBD1 (5 bases). V lost 5 bases and J lost 4, with 9 bases in between. This CDR3 has 13 amino acids. DNA for the CDR3: TGTGCCAGCAGTCCGGGGACTAATCAGCCCCAGCATTTT. This codes for CASSPGTNQPQHF.

This clone was found a few times. The CDR3, as DNA: TGTGCAAGTCGCTTCGGTCTTCCCAACACCGGGGAGCTGTTTTTT. Translation gives CASRFGLPNTGELFF. The chain joins TRBV12-2 to TRBJ2-2; no check of the table's D call, TRBD2, against the DNA was made. TRBV12-2 is flagged as a pseudogene. The CDR3 is 15 amino acids.

The chain carries TRBV3-1 (or the pseudogene TRBV3-2) and TRBJ2-5, with D tentatively TRBD2 (6 bases). The V and J ends lost 1 base and 5 bases respectively, with 14 bases between them. Germline V gene sequence: CDR1 LGHDT, CDR2 YNNKEL (reference sequence). The CDR3 spans 15 residues. In DNA form, the CDR3 reads TGTGCCAGCAGCCAAGGATCCACAGCGGGCGAGACCCAGTACTTC. Its translation is CASSQGSTAGETQYF.

The V call is TRBV25-1, the J call TRBJ1-2; the match to TRBD1 covers 9 bases. Germline CDR1 reads MGHDK; CDR2 reads SYGVNS. CDR3 length: 13 amino acids. Trimming removed 7 bases from V and 4 bases from J; junction bases left unmatched: 4. Here the CDR3 DNA reads TGTGCCAGCACCTCGGGACAGGGCTATGGCTACACCTTC. It codes for CASTSGQGYGYTF.

The gene calls are TRBV18 and TRBJ1-1; D remains unclear. This CDR3 spans 15 amino acids. Germline V CDR1 and CDR2: KGHSH, LQKENI. The V end lost 0 bases, the J end lost 0 bases, and 8 bases lay between the germline ends. This CDR3 reads CASSPPRSMNTEAFF. The CDR3 coding sequence is TGTGCCAGCTCACCACCAAGGAGCATGAACACTGAAGCTTTCTTT.

The chain links TRBV25-1 to TRBJ2-6; no clear D. The length of the CDR3 is 13 residues. V gave up 8 bases and J gave up 3 bases, with 8 bases separating them. In germline, CDR1 is MGHDK, CDR2 SYGVNS. CDR3 loop: CASAVGGANVLTF. CDR3 DNA sequence: TGTGCCAGCGCGGTGGGTGGGGCCAACGTCCTGACTTTC.

V and J are TRBV27 and TRBJ2-2, with TRBD1 matching over 11 bases. J lost 5 bases, V lost 2 bases, and 1 base had no gene match. Germline CDR1 is MNHEY and CDR2 is SMNVEV (reference sequence). The CDR3 spans 15 residues. This chain's CDR3 is CASSLRDRGTGELFF. The CDR3 DNA is TGTGCCAGCAGTTTAAGGGACAGGGGGACCGGGGAGCTGTTTTTT.